Described below is a single T cell receptor beta chain sequence and its context. Germline CDR1 is SQVTM and CDR2 is ANQGSEA. The CDR3 is made up of 13 amino acids. V lost 5 bases and J lost 9; bases outside the gene matches: 7. These data are taken from a study of cytomegalovirus exposure and HLA in healthy donors. PCR amplification relied on 60 Vbeta primers (plus 13 Jbeta primers). Data came from immunoSEQ multiplex PCR; TCRdb stores just in-frame clones and leaves some out. The sample yields 100,000 to 120,000 clones, 76% seen once. The receptor comes from a man aged 35 to 55 in good health and CMV-seropositive. Sequencing was done on a sample of PBMCs. The chain has TRBV29-1 and TRBJ2-7; 13 bases are shared with TRBD2. The CDR3: CSVPGLAGFGQYF. For the CDR3, the DNA is TGCAGCGTTCCGGGACTAGCGGGATTTGGGCAGTACTTC.